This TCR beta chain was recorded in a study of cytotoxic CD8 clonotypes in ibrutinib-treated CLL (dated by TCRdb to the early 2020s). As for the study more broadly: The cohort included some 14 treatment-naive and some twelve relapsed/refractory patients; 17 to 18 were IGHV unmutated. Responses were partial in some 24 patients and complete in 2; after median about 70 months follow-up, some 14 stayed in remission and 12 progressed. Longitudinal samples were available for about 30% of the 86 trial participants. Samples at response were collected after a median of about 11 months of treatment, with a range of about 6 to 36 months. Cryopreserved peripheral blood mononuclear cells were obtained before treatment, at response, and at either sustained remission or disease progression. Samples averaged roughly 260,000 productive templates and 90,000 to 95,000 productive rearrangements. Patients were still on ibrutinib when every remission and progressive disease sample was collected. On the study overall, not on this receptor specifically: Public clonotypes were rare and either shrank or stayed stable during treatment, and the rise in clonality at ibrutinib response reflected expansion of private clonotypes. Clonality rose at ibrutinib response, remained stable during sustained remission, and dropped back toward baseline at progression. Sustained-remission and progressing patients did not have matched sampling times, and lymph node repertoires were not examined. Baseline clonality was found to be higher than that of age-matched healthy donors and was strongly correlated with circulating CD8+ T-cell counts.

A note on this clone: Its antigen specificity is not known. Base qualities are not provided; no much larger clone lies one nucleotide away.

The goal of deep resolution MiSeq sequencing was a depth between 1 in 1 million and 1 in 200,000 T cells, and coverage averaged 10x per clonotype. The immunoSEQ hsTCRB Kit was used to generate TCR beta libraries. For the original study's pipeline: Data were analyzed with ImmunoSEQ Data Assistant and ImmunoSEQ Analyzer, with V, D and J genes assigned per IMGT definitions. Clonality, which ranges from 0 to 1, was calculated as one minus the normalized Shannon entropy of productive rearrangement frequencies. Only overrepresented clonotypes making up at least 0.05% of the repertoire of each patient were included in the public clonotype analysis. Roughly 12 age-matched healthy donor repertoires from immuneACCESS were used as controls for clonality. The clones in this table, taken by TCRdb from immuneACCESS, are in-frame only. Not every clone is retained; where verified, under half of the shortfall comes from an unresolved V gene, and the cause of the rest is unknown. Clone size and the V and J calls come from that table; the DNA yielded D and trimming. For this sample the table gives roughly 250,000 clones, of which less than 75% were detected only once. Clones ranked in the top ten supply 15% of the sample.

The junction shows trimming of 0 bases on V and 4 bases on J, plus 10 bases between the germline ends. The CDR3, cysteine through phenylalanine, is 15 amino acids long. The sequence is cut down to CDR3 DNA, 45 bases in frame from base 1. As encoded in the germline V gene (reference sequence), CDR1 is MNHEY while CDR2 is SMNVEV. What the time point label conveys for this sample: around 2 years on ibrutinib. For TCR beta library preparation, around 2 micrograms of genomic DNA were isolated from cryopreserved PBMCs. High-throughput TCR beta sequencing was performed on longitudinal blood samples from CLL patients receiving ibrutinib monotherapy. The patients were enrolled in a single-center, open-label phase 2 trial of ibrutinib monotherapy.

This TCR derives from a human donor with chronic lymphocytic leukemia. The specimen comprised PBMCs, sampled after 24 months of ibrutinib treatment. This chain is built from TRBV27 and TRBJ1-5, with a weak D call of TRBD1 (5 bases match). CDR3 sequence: CASSLSLTGNQPQHF. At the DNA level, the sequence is TGTGCCAGCAGTTTATCTCTCACAGGAAATCAGCCCCAGCATTTT.